A selection of T cell receptor beta chains follows, all from one sample in a study of regulatory T cells in long-lasting Graves disease. From the multiplex PCR reads, TCRdb called clonotypes with MiXCR, one entry per CDR3 protein. The sample has about 470,000 distinct CDR3 sequences, about 15% seen once; the top ten hold 16%. The data were also submitted as part of a second study, on T cells in Graves' hyperthyroidism and ophthalmopathy.

Sequenced material: peripheral blood mononuclear cells (PBMCs), taken at new diagnosis, from a patient treated with antithyroid drugs. The receptor source for this set is a woman aged 25-40 years with Graves disease. Both conserved end residues are part of each CDR3. Each record gives: D gene, clone size, J gene, V gene, CDR3 protein, CDR3 DNA. The D gene is left open where the match is weak. Clone size, where shown, is once, few, many, or a class for clones that have expanded.

D gene: .
clone size: many
J gene: TRBJ1-1
V gene: TRBV11-2
CDR3 protein: CASSLVLDGTEAFF
CDR3 DNA: TGTGCCAGCAGCTTAGTCTTAGATGGGACTGAAGCTTTCTTT

D gene: TRBD1
clone size: .
J gene: TRBJ1-3
V gene: TRBV12-5
CDR3 protein: CASGPLQDRPNTIYF
CDR3 DNA: TGTGCTAGTGGCCCTCTTCAGGACAGGCCCAACACCATATATTTT

D gene: .
clone size: few
J gene: TRBJ1-6
V gene: TRBV5-4
CDR3 protein: CASSLAGVVNSPLHF
CDR3 DNA: TGTGCCAGCAGCTTGGCAGGGGTGGTGAATTCACCCCTCCACTTT

D gene: .
clone size: .
J gene: TRBJ2-3
V gene: TRBV15
CDR3 protein: CATSREGRSTDTQYF
CDR3 DNA: TGTGCCACCAGCAGAGAGGGGAGGAGTACAGATACGCAGTATTTT

D gene: .
clone size: many
J gene: TRBJ2-3
V gene: TRBV5-1
CDR3 protein: CASSASGWGITDTQYF
CDR3 DNA: TGCGCCAGCAGCGCTTCCGGGTGGGGGATCACAGATACGCAGTATTTT

D gene: .
clone size: many
J gene: TRBJ1-1
V gene: TRBV18
CDR3 protein: CASSPQPSPRGLNTEAFF
CDR3 DNA: TGTGCCAGCTCACCGCAGCCAAGTCCCCGAGGACTGAACACTGAAGCTTTCTTT

D gene: TRBD2
clone size: .
J gene: TRBJ2-5
V gene: TRBV7-2
CDR3 protein: CASSAGLAGVIKTQYF
CDR3 DNA: TGTGCCAGCAGCGCCGGTCTAGCGGGAGTTATAAAGACCCAGTACTTC

D gene: .
clone size: few
J gene: TRBJ2-7
V gene: TRBV24-1
CDR3 protein: CATSDLSREQYF
CDR3 DNA: TGTGCCACCAGTGATTTATCCCGGGAGCAGTACTTC

D gene: .
clone size: .
J gene: TRBJ2-2
V gene: TRBV5-6
CDR3 protein: CASSPRQSANTGELFF
CDR3 DNA: TGTGCCAGCAGCCCCCGACAGAGCGCGAACACCGGGGAGCTGTTTTTT

D gene: .
clone size: many
J gene: TRBJ1-3
V gene: TRBV30
CDR3 protein: CAWSVLTGNTIYF
CDR3 DNA: TGTGCCTGGAGTGTACTAACTGGAAACACCATATATTTT

D gene: .
clone size: many
J gene: TRBJ2-2
V gene: TRBV11-1
CDR3 protein: CASSLRSRGTGELFF
CDR3 DNA: TGTGCCAGCAGCTTGCGTAGCAGGGGCACCGGGGAGCTGTTTTTT

D gene: TRBD1
clone size: many
J gene: TRBJ2-1
V gene: TRBV5-1
CDR3 protein: CASRPRDRLNNEQFF
CDR3 DNA: TGCGCCAGCAGACCCCGGGACAGGCTAAACAATGAGCAGTTCTTC

D gene: .
clone size: many
J gene: TRBJ1-1
V gene: TRBV7-8
CDR3 protein: CASSLEFSMVLNTEAFF
CDR3 DNA: TGTGCCAGCAGCTTAGAATTTTCGATGGTGCTGAACACTGAAGCTTTCTTT

D gene: .
clone size: few
J gene: TRBJ2-5
V gene: TRBV24-1
CDR3 protein: CATSDFQVETQYF
CDR3 DNA: TGTGCCACCAGTGATTTTCAGGTGGAGACCCAGTACTTC

D gene: .
clone size: many
J gene: TRBJ2-6
V gene: TRBV7-3
CDR3 protein: CASSSRAGANVLTF
CDR3 DNA: TGTGCCAGCAGCTCCCGGGCCGGGGCCAACGTCCTGACTTTC

D gene: .
clone size: few
J gene: TRBJ1-5
V gene: TRBV9
CDR3 protein: CASSDRDSNQPQHF
CDR3 DNA: TGTGCCAGCAGCGACAGGGATAGCAATCAGCCCCAGCATTTT

D gene: .
clone size: many
J gene: TRBJ1-1
V gene: TRBV6-1
CDR3 protein: CASTSPVRGVGTEAFF
CDR3 DNA: TGTGCCAGCACCTCCCCGGTCCGGGGTGTAGGCACTGAAGCTTTCTTT

D gene: TRBD2
clone size: many
J gene: TRBJ2-3
V gene: TRBV18
CDR3 protein: CASSLQTSGADTQYF
CDR3 DNA: TGTGCCAGCTCACTACAGACTAGCGGCGCAGATACGCAGTATTTT

D gene: .
clone size: few
J gene: TRBJ1-2
V gene: TRBV6-9
CDR3 protein: CASSYVGTNYGYTF
CDR3 DNA: TGTGCCAGCAGTTACGTTGGGACAAACTATGGCTACACCTTC

D gene: TRBD1
clone size: many
J gene: TRBJ2-1
V gene: TRBV27
CDR3 protein: CASRSGTGGYNEQFF
CDR3 DNA: TGTGCCAGCAGATCCGGGACAGGGGGCTACAATGAGCAGTTCTTC

D gene: .
clone size: .
J gene: TRBJ1-2
V gene: TRBV19
CDR3 protein: CASRDGANNYGYTF
CDR3 DNA: TGTGCCAGTAGGGACGGAGCAAATAACTATGGCTACACCTTC

D gene: TRBD1
clone size: .
J gene: TRBJ1-4
V gene: TRBV7-2
CDR3 protein: CASSQARDRANEKLFF
CDR3 DNA: TGTGCCAGCAGCCAAGCCCGGGACAGGGCTAATGAAAAACTGTTTTTT